This TCR beta chain was found in a study of blood T cells in healthy people across ages. A second PCR, run for about 7 to 12 cycles, used a sample-barcoded 5' primer plus a J-beta primer mix. One entry per CDR3 protein results from TCRdb running MiXCR on the 5' RACE reads. The table records about 1.5 million distinct CDR3 sequences, approximately 39% of them present only once. Germline lookup yields CDR1 SGHRS and CDR2 YFSETQ. Trimming cost V 2 bases and J 5 bases; bases outside gene matches: 9. This CDR3 comprises 15 residues. This clonotype was seen a handful of times. Its antigen is currently unknown. Whole-study findings and limits: Estimated diversity across one million T cells was deemed an underestimate. Diversity was higher, and naive CD4+ cells more numerous, in long-lived donors than in aged donors.

This TCR was sampled from a woman between 18 and 29 years old in good health. The chain recombines TRBV5-1 with TRBJ2-5, with 7 positions matching TRBD2. The sample consisted of blood. The CDR3 loop is CASSLRSGVQETQYF. The CDR3 region has the DNA TGCGCCAGCAGCTTAAGGAGCGGGGTTCAGGAGACCCAGTACTTC. The full variable domain, with the rest looked up from reference TRBV5-1 and TRBJ2-5, is KAGVTQTPRYLIKTRGQQVTLSCSPISGHRSVSWYQQTPGQGLQFLFEYFSETQRNKGNFPGRFSGRQFSNSRSEMNVSTLELGDSALYLCASSLRSGVQETQYFGPGTRLLVL.